This entry lists 25 T cell receptor beta chains sequenced from one sample in a study of metastatic and nonmetastatic thyroid tumors (dated by TCRdb to 2020 to 2022). Library method: PCR. Sequenced using an Illumina HiSeq 4000. The public reads were quality trimmed at Q25 with fastp and then assembled into clones with MiXCR by TCRdb, keeping productive beta chains. The sample table shows 35,000 to 40,000 clones, and under 25% are seen once. The top ten constitute 15% to 19% of the sample. None of the patients had been given any treatment before thyroid surgery. Sequencing was carried out using blood. Every receptor here comes from a female donor with papillary thyroid cancer or a benign thyroid nodule (not recorded which). Some clones in this sample may be carry-over from other donors' samples.

This clone is deemed medium-sized. This rearrangement joins TRBV10-1 to TRBJ2-7; TRBD1 matches 7 bases. V trimming: 5 bases; J trimming: 7 bases; junction bases outside the gene matches: 11. The CDR3 is made up of 14 amino acids. CDR1 is WNHNN, CDR2 SYGVQD, per germline (reference sequence). For the CDR3, the DNA is TGCGCCAGCAGTCTACAGGGGAATCCGCGGGAGCAGTACTTC. The encoded protein is CASSLQGNPREQYF.

This clone has at least ten counts. A single base separates this from a much larger clone, so it may be a read error. Distinct nucleotide sequences in the sample also encode this CDR3. The chain employs TRBV5-1 and TRBJ1-3, with D possibly matching TRBD1 (6 bases). Germline assignment: CDR1 SGHRS and CDR2 YFSETQ. The CDR3 contains 15 residues. This chain's CDR3 is CASSLLGASENTIYF. DNA of the CDR3: TGCGCCAGCAGCTTGTTGGGGGCCTCTGAAAACACCATATATTTT. The full variable domain, in which reference TRBV5-1 and TRBJ1-3 provide the parts outside the CDR3, is KAGVTQTPRYLIKTRGQQVTLSCSPISGHRSVSWYQQTPGQGLQFLFEYFSETQRNKGNFPGRFSGRQFSNSRSEMNVSTLELGDSALYLCASSLLGASENTIYFGEGSWLTVV.

V and J are TRBV20-1 and TRBJ1-2, with 8 bases lining up with TRBD1. CDR1 is DFQATT, CDR2 SNEGSKA, per germline (reference sequence). The CDR3 is made up of 15 amino acids. The V gene end was trimmed by 6 bases and the J gene end by 7 bases; junction bases not matched to a gene: 16. The CDR3 loop is CSAHATTGVLGGYTF. The CDR3 DNA reads TGCAGTGCCCATGCTACGACAGGGGTACTTGGTGGCTACACCTTC.

This clone was picked up many times. The chain carries TRBV5-1 and TRBJ2-1, with D unclear. CDR1 and CDR2 (germline): SGHRS, YFSETQ. CDR3 length equals 15 residues. V gave up 4 bases and J gave up 4 bases, with 15 bases separating them. The CDR3 region has the DNA TGCGCCAGCAGCCCTGACCCAACGTCGTACAATGAGCAGTTCTTC. This codes for CASSPDPTSYNEQFF.

The V gene is TRBV18, the J gene TRBJ2-7; 7 bases are a match to TRBD1. Trimming removed 3 bases from V and 6 bases from J; junction bases left unmatched: 2. This CDR3 spans 12 amino acids. The germline V gene has CDR1 KGHSH and CDR2 LQKENI. Here the CDR3 reads CASSPTGVEQYF. The DNA for the CDR3 is TGTGCCAGCTCACCTACAGGGGTCGAGCAGTACTTC.

In this sample, this clone turned up many times. The chain is built from TRBV9 and TRBJ2-1; a possible D gene is TRBD1 (5 bases). CDR3 length: 15 amino acids. The V and J ends lost 3 bases and 2 bases respectively, with 12 bases between them. From germline, CDR1 is SGDLS and CDR2 YYNGEE. CDR3 DNA: TGTGCCAGCAGCGCTCGGGCAGGGACCTACAATGAGCAGTTCTTC. It codes for CASSARAGTYNEQFF.

This clone turned up a few times. The gene calls are TRBV6-1 and TRBJ1-1; D may be TRBD1 (5 bases). Germline CDR1 and CDR2: MNHNS and SASEGT. The CDR3 is 14 amino acids. The ends were cut back, 3 bases at V and 1 base at J, with 9 bases in the middle. CDR3 region: CASSDREGNTEAFF. CDR3 bases: TGTGCCAGCAGTGACAGGGAGGGGAACACTGAAGCTTTCTTT.

In this sample, this clone turned up many times. The chain employs TRBV7-9 and TRBJ2-3; D tentatively reads TRBD1 or TRBD2 (5 bases each). This CDR3 has 12 residues. Trimming took 9 bases from V and 3 from J, leaving 10 bases between them. CDR1 is SEHNR, CDR2 FQNEAQ, per germline (reference sequence). The CDR3 DNA reads TGTGCCAGTGAGGGGATGACAGATACGCAGTATTTT. Amino acid sequence: CASEGMTDTQYF.

This clone is medium-sized (0.01 to 0.1%) by share. The CDR3, as DNA: TGTGCCAGCAGTTACGGCAGGGAGAGGTGGTACGAGCAGTACTTC. Its protein product is CASSYGRERWYEQYF. V is TRBV6-5 and J is TRBJ2-7; D tentatively fits TRBD1 or TRBD2 (5 bases each). The CDR3 sequence is 15 residues long. CDR1 is MNHEY, CDR2 SVGAGI, per germline. Trimming removed 2 bases at V and 4 bases at J, with 15 bases between.

Regarding this clone: An end of the junction does not agree with germline; a read error may underlie this. The V and J genes are TRBV7-9 and TRBJ2-7; D call uncertain. The CDR3 runs to 13 residues. CDR1 is SEHNR and CDR2 is FQNEAQ in the germline V gene (reference sequence). The CDR3 nucleotides are TGTGCCAACAGCCCGCCACTCGCAAAAGAGCAGTACTTC. Amino acids: CANSPPLAKEQYF. The full variable domain, its missing parts supplied by reference TRBV7-9 and TRBJ2-7, is DTGVSQNPRHKITKRGQNVTFRCDPISEHNRLYWYRQTLGQGPEFLTYFQNEAQLEKSRLLSDRFSAERPKGSFSTLEIQRTEQGDSAMYLCANSPPLAKEQYFGPGTRLTVT.

The gene calls are TRBV5-1 and TRBJ1-2; tentative D call: TRBD1 (5 bases). CDR1 is SGHRS and CDR2 is YFSETQ in the germline V gene. This CDR3 has 15 amino acids. Trimming removed 0 bases from V and 2 bases from J, with 11 bases in between. The CDR3 reads CASSLAGGANYGYTF. In DNA form, the CDR3 reads TGCGCCAGCAGCTTGGCTGGAGGGGCAAACTATGGCTACACCTTC.

As to this clone: It may be a read error: a sequence one base away is much more abundant. This specimen includes other DNA sequences encoding the same CDR3. The V and J genes are TRBV5-4 and TRBJ2-3, with 12 bases identical to TRBD2. This CDR3 has 16 residues. CDR1 is SGHNT, CDR2 YYREEE, per germline (reference sequence). CDR3 bases: TGTGCCAGCAGCTCACGACTAGCGGGAGACACAGATACTCAGTATTTT. Its translation: CASSSRLAGDTDTQYF.

In its sample, this clone was seen many times. V is TRBV5-6 and J is TRBJ2-3; D may be TRBD2 (6 bases). The CDR3 loop spans 12 amino acids. Germline V lookup: CDR1 SGHDT, CDR2 YYEEEE. The V end lost 6 bases, the J end lost 1 base, and 6 bases lay between the germline ends. The CDR3 loop reads CASTSGTDTQYF. CDR3 coding DNA: TGTGCCAGCACTAGCGGCACAGATACGCAGTATTTT.

This clone has ten or more counts. The chain employs TRBV10-3 and TRBJ2-7, with D uncertain. CDR1 and CDR2 from the germline V gene are ENHRY and SYGVKD. CDR3 length: 18 amino acids. The V and J ends lost 3 bases and 2 bases respectively, with 23 bases between them. The CDR3 spells CAISESGSPLSPAYEQYF. The CDR3 DNA reads TGTGCCATCAGTGAATCCGGGTCCCCACTTTCCCCGGCCTACGAGCAGTACTTC.

This clone was detected only a few times. The rearrangement links TRBV5-5 to TRBJ1-1; D uncertain. The germline V gene has CDR1 SGHKS and CDR2 YYEKEE (reference sequence). V lost 4 bases and J lost 1, with 11 bases in between. This CDR3 contains 14 residues. The CDR3 DNA follows: TGTGCCAGCAGCCTAAGGTGGGGGAACACTGAAGCTTTCTTT. Encoded protein: CASSLRWGNTEAFF. The variable domain in full, completed from reference TRBV5-5 and TRBJ1-1, reads DAGVTQSPTHLIKTRGQQVTLRCSPISGHKSVSWYQQVLGQGPQFIFQYYEKEERGRGNFPDRFSARQFPNYSSELNVNALLLGDSALYLCASSLRWGNTEAFFGQGTRLTVV.

The chain combines TRBV3-1 with TRBJ2-1, with 7 bases lining up with TRBD2. The germline gives CDR1 LGHDT, CDR2 YNNKEL (reference sequence). Losses at the gene ends were 5 bases for V and 8 bases for J; bases not matched to a gene: 15. The CDR3 is 16 residues long. CDR3 nucleotides: TGTGCCAGCAGCGACCAAGTCAAAGCGGGAAATGATGAGCAGTTCTTC. Translation gives CASSDQVKAGNDEQFF.

At least ten counts were recorded for this clone. Given a much more abundant clone one base away, this may be a read error. This sequence joins TRBV11-2 and TRBJ1-6; weak D call: TRBD1 (6 bases). This CDR3 comprises 15 residues. Germline values: CDR1 SGHAT, CDR2 FQNNGV. The CDR3 spells CASGAGGLYNSPLRF. The CDR3 nucleotides read TGTGCCAGCGGGGCGGGGGGCCTCTATAATTCACCCCTCCGCTTT. The full variable domain, rest sourced from reference TRBV11-2 and TRBJ1-6, is EAGVAQSPRYKIIEKRQSVAFWCNPISGHATLYWYQQILGQGPKLLIQFQNNGVVDDSQLPKDRFSAERLKGVDSTLKIQPAKLEDSAVYLCASGAGGLYNSPLRFGNGTRLTVT.

Of note for this clone: Germline and junction disagree at one end, which may indicate a read error. The rearrangement uses TRBV5-1 and TRBJ2-7, with no clear D. Germline V gives CDR1 SGHRS, CDR2 YFSETQ. The CDR3 runs 14 residues. The CDR3 loop is CAISSEPDVYEQYF. CDR3 sequence (DNA): TGCGCCATCAGCTCGGAACCTGACGTCTACGAGCAGTACTTC.

This clone was found many times. This chain joins TRBV11-3 and TRBJ2-7, with a weak D call TRBD2 (5 bases). Germline V gene lookup returns CDR1 SGHNT and CDR2 YENEEA. This CDR3 spans 14 amino acids. With 3 bases removed from V and 5 bases from J, the gap between germline ends came to 14 bases. Here the CDR3 DNA reads TGTGCCAGCAGCTTGGGAGTAATTCGCGACGAGCAGTACTTC. Amino acids: CASSLGVIRDEQYF.

The gene calls are TRBV11-2 and TRBJ2-7, with 9 nucleotides matching TRBD1. The V gene end was trimmed by 6 bases and the J gene end by 4 bases; junction bases not matched to a gene: 22. The CDR3 is 19 amino acids. CDR1 is SGHAT, CDR2 FQNNGV, per germline. The DNA of the CDR3 is TGTGCCAGCAGACCCGATCCGGGACAGGGAAGCGAGGGAGTATACGAGCAGTACTTC. It yields the protein CASRPDPGQGSEGVYEQYF. The variable domain in full, with the rest retrieved from reference TRBV11-2 and TRBJ2-7, is EAGVAQSPRYKIIEKRQSVAFWCNPISGHATLYWYQQILGQGPKLLIQFQNNGVVDDSQLPKDRFSAERLKGVDSTLKIQPAKLEDSAVYLCASRPDPGQGSEGVYEQYFGPGTRLTVT.

This clone was counted a single time. The chain is built from TRBV11-1 and TRBJ1-1; TRBD1 is a possible D gene (6 bases). This CDR3 comprises 16 residues. Germline values: CDR1 SGHAT, CDR2 FQDESV (reference sequence). Trimming left V 5 bases short and J 0 bases short, with 16 bases between. This CDR3 is CASSPGTLNMNTEAFF. The DNA of the CDR3 is TGTGCCAGCAGCCCGGGGACATTAAACATGAACACTGAAGCTTTCTTT.

This clone came up many times. The chain has TRBV5-1 and TRBJ1-2; the D is unclear. Germline V CDR1 and CDR2: SGHRS, YFSETQ. There are 13 residues in the CDR3. V lost 1 base to trimming and J lost 7 bases, with 11 bases between them. CDR3 in DNA: TGCGCCAGCAGCTTGAACGGGGAAGCTGGCTACACCTTC. Its protein is CASSLNGEAGYTF.

This clone was picked up a small number of times. J is TRBJ2-5 and V is TRBV19; D is perhaps TRBD1 or TRBD2 (6 bases each). V was pared by 2 bases and J by 14 bases, with 18 bases between. Germline V gene data show CDR1 as LNHDA and CDR2 as SQIVND (reference sequence). This CDR3 region has 13 residues. CDR3 DNA sequence: TGTGCCAGTAGTATAACGCGTCTCGGGGGCCTCTACTTC. This translates into CASSITRLGGLYF.

This clone has ten or more counts. The identical CDR3 is also encoded by other nucleotide sequences in the sample. The chain has TRBV12-5 and TRBJ2-7; TRBD1 or TRBD2 may be the D gene (6 bases each). V gave up 5 bases and J gave up 4 bases, with 21 bases separating them. Per the germline V gene, CDR1 is LGHNT and CDR2 is FRNRAP. This CDR3 contains 16 residues. DNA of the CDR3: TGTGCTAGTGGTCCGGGTTTGGGGCTAGGGGGGTACGAGCAGTACTTC. This gives the protein CASGPGLGLGGYEQYF. The full variable domain, completed using reference TRBV12-5 and TRBJ2-7, is DARVTQTPRHKVTEMGQEVTMRCQPILGHNTVFWYRQTMMQGLELLAYFRNRAPLDDSGMPKDRFSAEMPDATLATLKIQPSEPRDSAVYFCASGPGLGLGGYEQYFGPGTRLTVT.

In this sample, this clone turned up many times. The V gene is TRBV5-1, the J gene TRBJ2-7; TRBD2 might be the D (6 bases). Germline CDR1 is SGHRS and CDR2 is YFSETQ. The CDR3 runs 17 residues. V was cut by 4 bases and J by 7 bases, with 27 bases left in between. The CDR3 DNA is TGCGCCAGCAGCCAATTCTCCCCTAGCGCTGGGTGGGATGAGCAGTACTTC. It yields the protein CASSQFSPSAGWDEQYF.